This T cell receptor beta chain was recorded in a study of blood T cells in healthy people across ages. Primers used in a second PCR of roughly 6 to 12 cycles were a sample-barcoded 5' primer and a J-beta primer mix. All samples gave at least 2.5 million CDR3-containing paired-end reads. TCRdb re-derived calls from the 5' RACE reads in MiXCR, one entry per CDR3 protein. In the table there are 900,000 to 950,000 distinct CDR3 sequences, almost 30% of which are singletons. The CDR3 has 15 residues. V was trimmed by 2 bases and J by 5 bases, leaving 13 bases between them. Germline V lookup: CDR1 MNHEY, CDR2 SVGAGI. Findings and caveats of the study: Strong correlation existed between TCR beta diversity and naive T cell percentage.

On this clonotype itself: Its specificity is not known.

These same data were also listed under a study on T cells of mothers and their children.

The TCR sequence derives from a middle-aged woman in good health. Sequencing was carried out using blood. V and J are TRBV6-5 and TRBJ2-1; D is perhaps TRBD2 (5 bases). The DNA of the CDR3 is TGTGCCAGCAGTTACGATTGGGCGGGTAACAATGAGCAGTTCTTC. As protein: CASSYDWAGNNEQFF.